This T cell receptor beta chain was identified in a study of blood T cell repertoires in COVID-19. The CDR3 has 16 residues. Germline V gene lookup returns CDR1 SGHTA and CDR2 FQGNSA. V lost 2 bases, J lost 4 bases, and 6 bases stayed unmatched. TCRdb's table, derived via immunoSEQ multiplex PCR, lists solely in-frame clones and lacks some. The sample consists of 300,000 to 450,000 clones, about 89% of them appearing once. This receptor was identified in a man in his forties in a cohort exposed to, infected with or recovered from COVID-19 (not recorded which). The rearrangement links TRBV7-2 to TRBJ2-7, with 12 positions matching TRBD2. Sequenced material: PBMCs or T cells enriched from blood (not recorded which). The CDR3, as DNA: TGTGCCAGCAGCTTAACTCTAGCGGGAGGGAATTACGAGCAGTACTTC. Its translation is CASSLTLAGGNYEQYF.